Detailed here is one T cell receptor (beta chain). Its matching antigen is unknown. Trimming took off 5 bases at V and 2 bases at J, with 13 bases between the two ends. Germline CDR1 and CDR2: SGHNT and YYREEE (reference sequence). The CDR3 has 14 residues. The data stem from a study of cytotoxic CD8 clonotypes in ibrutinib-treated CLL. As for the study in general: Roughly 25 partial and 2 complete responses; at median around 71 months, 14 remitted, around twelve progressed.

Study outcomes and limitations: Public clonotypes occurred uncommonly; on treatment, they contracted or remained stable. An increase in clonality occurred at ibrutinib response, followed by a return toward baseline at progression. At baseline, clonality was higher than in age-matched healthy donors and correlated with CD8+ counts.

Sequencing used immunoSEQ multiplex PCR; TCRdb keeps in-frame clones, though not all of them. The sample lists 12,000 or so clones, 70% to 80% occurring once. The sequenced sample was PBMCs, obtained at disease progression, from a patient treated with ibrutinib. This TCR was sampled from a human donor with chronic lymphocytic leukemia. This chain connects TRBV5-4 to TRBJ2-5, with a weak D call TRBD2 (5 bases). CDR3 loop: CASSREDWQETQYF. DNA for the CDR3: TGTGCCAGCAGTCGCGAGGACTGGCAAGAGACCCAGTACTTC.